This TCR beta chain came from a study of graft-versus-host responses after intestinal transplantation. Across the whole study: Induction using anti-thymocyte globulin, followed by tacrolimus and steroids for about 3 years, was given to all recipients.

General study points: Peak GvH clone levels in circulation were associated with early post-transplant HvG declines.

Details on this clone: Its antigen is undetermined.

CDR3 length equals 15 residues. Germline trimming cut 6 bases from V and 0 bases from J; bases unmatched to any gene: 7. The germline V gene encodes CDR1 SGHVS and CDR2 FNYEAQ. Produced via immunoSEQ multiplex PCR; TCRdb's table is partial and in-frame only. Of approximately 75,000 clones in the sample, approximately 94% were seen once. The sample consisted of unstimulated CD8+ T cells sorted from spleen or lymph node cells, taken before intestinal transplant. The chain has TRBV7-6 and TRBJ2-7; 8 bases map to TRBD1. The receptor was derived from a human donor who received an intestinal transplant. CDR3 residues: CASSATGGISYEQYF. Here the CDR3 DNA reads TGTGCCAGCAGTGCTACAGGGGGAATCTCCTACGAGCAGTACTTC.